A selection of T cell receptor beta chains follows, all from one sample in a study of T cells in Graves' hyperthyroidism and ophthalmopathy. TCRdb used MiXCR to reprocess the multiplex PCR reads, holding one entry per CDR3 protein. The sample consists of around 700,000 distinct CDR3 sequences, around a sixth of them appearing once. Sequencing was carried out using blood. These receptors all come from a woman aged 45 to 65 with Graves' hyperthyroidism that later progressed to Graves' ophthalmopathy. CDR3s include the opening cysteine and the closing phenylalanine or tryptophan. A D gene is named only where the DNA matches it firmly. Where a row states a size, it is once, few, many or the class of an expanded clone; other rows omit it.

CDR3aa	CDR3nt	d_gene	v_gene	j_gene	abundance
CAISKPGGGTNTGELFF	TGTGCCATCAGCAAACCTGGGGGGGGGACGAACACCGGGGAGCTGTTTTTT	TRBD2	TRBV10-3	TRBJ2-2	.
CASSDDRNYGYTF	TGCGCCAGCAGTGATGACAGGAACTATGGCTACACCTTC	.	TRBV10-1	TRBJ1-2	.
CASSLVQEGVRGYTF	TGTGCCAGCAGCCTGGTTCAGGAGGGGGTCCGTGGCTACACCTTC	.	TRBV7-9	TRBJ1-2	many
CASSPSGTGSHGYTF	TGTGCCAGCTCACCAAGTGGGACAGGGTCTCATGGCTACACCTTC	TRBD1	TRBV18	TRBJ1-2	few
CASSWGQLNTEAFF	TGTGCCAGTAGTTGGGGACAGTTGAACACTGAAGCTTTCTTT	TRBD1	TRBV19	TRBJ1-1	.
CSAPNLWGGAGETQYF	TGCAGTGCTCCCAACCTTTGGGGGGGGGCGGGAGAGACCCAGTACTTC	.	TRBV20-1	TRBJ2-5	.
CASSQRKGIDTQYF	TGTGCCAGCAGTCAGAGAAAAGGAATAGATACGCAGTATTTT	.	TRBV25-1	TRBJ2-3	.
CSAREEATGVYNEQFF	TGCAGTGCTAGAGAAGAGGCGACAGGGGTTTACAATGAGCAGTTCTTC	TRBD1	TRBV20-1	TRBJ2-1	many
CARGDLDREEGNQPQHF	TGTGCCAGGGGGGACTTAGACAGGGAGGAGGGCAATCAGCCCCAGCATTTT	TRBD1	TRBV6-1	TRBJ1-5	many
CASSRSSSGLYEQYF	TGCGCCAGCAGCCGATCTTCTAGCGGACTCTACGAGCAGTACTTC	TRBD2	TRBV5-1	TRBJ2-7	few
CASSLGLGTGEAFF	TGTGCCAGCAGCTTAGGCCTTGGGACAGGCGAAGCTTTCTTT	TRBD1	TRBV13	TRBJ1-1	many
CASSLDPAGFGYTF	TGTGCCAGCAGTTTAGATCCCGCGGGTTTTGGCTACACCTTC	.	TRBV27	TRBJ1-2	.
CASDSTGGVSYNEQFF	TGTGCCAGCGATAGTACCGGGGGCGTTTCCTACAATGAGCAGTTCTTC	.	TRBV6-1	TRBJ2-1	once
CASKGDRGNEKLFF	TGTGCCAGCAAGGGGGACAGGGGTAATGAAAAACTGTTTTTT	TRBD1	TRBV2	TRBJ1-4	many
CASRNKGGYTF	TGTGCCAGCAGAAACAAGGGTGGCTACACCTTC	.	TRBV12-3/TRBV12-4	TRBJ1-2	.
CASRRGDLNTEAFF	TGTGCCAGCAGGAGGGGCGACCTGAACACTGAAGCTTTCTTT	.	TRBV6-2/TRBV6-3	TRBJ1-1	.
CASSQGFLSGGVTDTQYF	TGTGCCAGCAGCCAAGGATTTCTTAGCGGGGGAGTCACAGATACGCAGTATTTT	TRBD2	TRBV3-1	TRBJ2-3	many
CASIGTSFGTEAFF	TGTGCCAGCATTGGTACGTCTTTCGGGACTGAAGCTTTCTTT	.	TRBV6-1	TRBJ1-1	many
CAGSQAGNTIYF	TGTGCCGGCAGCCAAGCGGGAAACACCATATATTTT	.	TRBV3-1	TRBJ1-3	.
CSARDMGVTGELFF	TGCAGTGCTAGAGATATGGGGGTTACCGGGGAGCTGTTTTTT	.	TRBV20-1	TRBJ2-2	few
CASSLGTETVNYGYTF	TGCGCCAGCAGCTTGGGGACAGAAACCGTTAACTATGGCTACACCTTC	.	TRBV5-1	TRBJ1-2	many
CASSLTGPVDYGYTF	TGTGCCAGCAGTTTAACGGGCCCCGTGGACTATGGCTACACCTTC	.	TRBV12-3/TRBV12-4	TRBJ1-2	.
CASSYSSGRGAVGTQYF	TGTGCCAGCAGTTACTCGTCGGGGCGAGGAGCGGTAGGGACCCAGTACTTC	.	TRBV6-6	TRBJ2-5	few
CASSSHRGMDEQYF	TGTGCCAGCAGTTCTCACAGGGGAATGGACGAGCAGTACTTC	TRBD1	TRBV6-1	TRBJ2-7	.
CASSPLQGNSPLHF	TGTGCCAGCAGCCCCTTGCAGGGCAATTCACCCCTCCACTTT	.	TRBV7-9	TRBJ1-6	.
CASSQSGYNEQFF	TGTGCCAGCAGCCAGTCGGGATACAATGAGCAGTTCTTC	.	TRBV3-1	TRBJ2-1	few
CASSRVELANYGYTF	TGTGCCAGCAGCAGAGTGGAGCTTGCTAACTATGGCTACACCTTC	.	TRBV7-8	TRBJ1-2	many
CASRLQGYTF	TGTGCCAGCAGACTCCAGGGCTACACCTTC	.	TRBV2	TRBJ1-2	many
CASSLCENTGELFF	TGTGCCAGCAGTTTATGTGAGAACACCGGGGAGCTGTTTTTT	.	TRBV27	TRBJ2-2	.
CASSPPDSSSTDTQYF	TGTGCCAGCAGCCCCCCGGACTCCTCTAGCACAGATACGCAGTATTTT	.	TRBV3-1	TRBJ2-3	many
CASSVRDTGGANVLTF	TGCGCCAGCAGCGTTAGGGACACCGGTGGGGCCAACGTCCTGACTTTC	.	TRBV5-1	TRBJ2-6	few
CASSGGTTTGELFF	TGTGCCAGCAGTGGCGGGACAACCACCGGGGAGCTGTTTTTT	.	TRBV6-1	TRBJ2-2	.
CASSSPRGIGNYGYTF	TGTGCCAGCAGTTCGCCCAGGGGAATTGGTAACTATGGCTACACCTTC	.	TRBV12-3/TRBV12-4	TRBJ1-2	.
CASSDKGPGSVLTNKNIQYF	TGTGCCAGCAGTGATAAGGGACCGGGCTCCGTTTTGACAAATAAAAACATTCAGTACTTC	.	TRBV2	TRBJ2-4	many
CASSSPRDRGHSGANVLTF	TGTGCCAGCAGTTCTCCCCGGGACAGGGGACACTCTGGGGCCAACGTCCTGACTTTC	TRBD1	TRBV12-3/TRBV12-4	TRBJ2-6	few
CASSSSGEADTQYF	TGTGCCAGCAGCTCCTCAGGGGAGGCAGATACGCAGTATTTT	.	TRBV12-3/TRBV12-4	TRBJ2-3	many
CASSEYLLETQYF	TGTGCCAGCAGTGAATACCTACTGGAGACCCAGTACTTC	.	TRBV25-1	TRBJ2-5	few
CSALLAGVYNEQFF	TGCAGTGCTCTCCTAGCGGGGGTTTACAATGAGCAGTTCTTC	TRBD2	TRBV20-1	TRBJ2-1	many
CASSQGQGGQPQHF	TGTGCCAGCAGCCAAGGACAGGGGGGTCAGCCCCAGCATTTT	TRBD1	TRBV3-1	TRBJ1-5	many
CASSEGAWLNNEQFF	TGTGCCAGCAGTGAGGGGGCCTGGCTCAACAATGAGCAGTTCTTC	.	TRBV2	TRBJ2-1	many
CASRQGGSDTQYF	TGCGCCAGCCGACAGGGGGGATCAGATACGCAGTATTTT	TRBD1	TRBV5-1	TRBJ2-3	many
CASTSLEDYSNQPQHF	TGTGCCAGCACCTCCCTCGAAGACTATAGCAATCAGCCCCAGCATTTT	.	TRBV27	TRBJ1-5	few
CASPRGGSYNEQFF	TGTGCCAGCCCTCGTGGGGGGTCCTACAATGAGCAGTTCTTC	.	TRBV6-1	TRBJ2-1	.
CASSVGGGDGTDTQYF	TGTGCCAGCAGCGTAGGGGGCGGGGACGGCACAGATACGCAGTATTTT	.	TRBV9	TRBJ2-3	few
CAISALEYMGLRQETQYF	TGTGCCATCAGTGCCCTGGAATACATGGGGCTCCGCCAAGAGACCCAGTACTTC	.	TRBV10-3	TRBJ2-5	.
CASSLEGRWAEQFF	TGTGCCAGCAGCTTAGAAGGCAGATGGGCTGAGCAGTTCTTC	.	TRBV11-2	TRBJ2-1	many
CSVSTGISNQPQHF	TGCAGCGTTTCGACAGGAATTAGCAATCAGCCCCAGCATTTT	.	TRBV29-1	TRBJ1-5	few
CSARDLAGYTDTQYF	TGCAGTGCTAGAGATCTAGCGGGGTACACAGATACGCAGTATTTT	TRBD2	TRBV20-1	TRBJ2-3	many
CASSYGGGAGEQFF	TGTGCCAGCAGTTACGGCGGGGGGGCCGGGGAGCAGTTCTTC	TRBD2	TRBV6-2/TRBV6-3	TRBJ2-1	.
CASRTGTEKLFF	TGTGCCAGTAGAACCGGGACAGAAAAACTGTTTTTT	.	TRBV19	TRBJ1-4	few
CASSLERVAYEQYF	TGTGCCAGCAGCTTAGAAAGGGTTGCCTACGAGCAGTACTTC	.	TRBV7-2	TRBJ2-7	many
CSAFPTGASGELFF	TGCAGTGCTTTCCCAACTGGTGCGTCCGGGGAGCTGTTTTTT	.	TRBV20-1	TRBJ2-2	.
CASTTSSEFWGGYTF	TGTGCCAGCACCACGTCAAGCGAGTTTTGGGGAGGCTACACCTTC	.	TRBV6-2/TRBV6-3	TRBJ1-2	.
CASSAYSNSYEQYF	TGTGCCAGCAGTGCCTACAGCAACTCCTACGAGCAGTACTTC	.	TRBV6-1	TRBJ2-7	many